The 11 T cell receptor beta chains below all came from one sample that was sequenced in a study of T cells in Graves' hyperthyroidism and ophthalmopathy. Amplified TCR beta CDR3 regions came from RNA transcripts. A first-round RT-PCR of the TCR CDR3 used the HTBI primer set. TCRdb ran MiXCR on the multiplex PCR reads and lists one entry per CDR3 protein. The table has about 320,000 distinct CDR3 sequences, over 15% seen once. The sequencing input was blood. All receptors come from a man between 25 and 39 years old with Graves' hyperthyroidism.

The rearrangement joins TRBV6-2 or TRBV6-3 to TRBJ1-2, with a weak D call TRBD1 (6 bases). The CDR3 length is 12 residues. Trimming took off 9 bases at V and 6 bases at J, with 14 bases between the two ends. Germline CDR1 is MNHEY and CDR2 is SVGEGT. CDR3 sequence: CASFNRENGYTF. CDR3 DNA sequence: TGTGCCAGTTTTAACAGGGAAAATGGCTACACCTTC.

This clonotype was counted only a few times. CDR3 sequence: CASSPLRGGRTFF. The CDR3 DNA reads TGTGCCAGTAGCCCCCTCAGGGGAGGGAGGACTTTCTTT. This chain links TRBV19 with TRBJ1-1, with a weak D call TRBD1 (6 bases). CDR3 length: 13 residues. CDR1 and CDR2 from the germline V gene are LNHDA and SQIVND (reference sequence). V lost 6 bases to trimming and J lost 12 bases, with 20 bases between them.

This clonotype was counted at least ten times. The rearrangement links TRBV20-1 to TRBJ2-7; D might be TRBD1 or TRBD2, each matching 5 bases. Looked up from germline, CDR1 is DFQATT and CDR2 is SNEGSKA (reference sequence). This CDR3 has 13 residues. Trimming removed 5 bases from V and 6 bases from J, with 17 bases in between. The CDR3 here is CSAPQPRDGEQYF. In DNA, the CDR3 is TGCAGTGCTCCCCAACCCCGGGACGGCGAGCAGTACTTC.

The chain couples TRBV30 to TRBJ2-1; 8 bases fit TRBD2. The CDR3 covers 14 residues. The germline V gene has CDR1 GTSNPN and CDR2 SVGIG (reference sequence). After removal of 5 bases from V and 3 bases from J, the junction contained 6 bases not matched to a gene. CDR3 sequence (DNA): TGTGCCTGGTATCGCCGGGGGGGCTACAATGAGCAGTTCTTC. This sequence encodes CAWYRRGGYNEQFF.

Ten or more counts support this clonotype. The chain joins TRBV7-3 to TRBJ2-1, with D unresolved. The germline V and J ends were trimmed by 4 bases and 5 bases, with 15 bases remaining between them. The CDR3 covers 15 residues. The germline V gene encodes CDR1 SGHTA and CDR2 FQGTGA. CDR3 residues: CASSYTPDGNNEQFF. Written as DNA, the CDR3 is TGTGCCAGCAGCTACACTCCGGACGGAAACAATGAGCAGTTCTTC.

This clonotype was observed a handful of times. The chain recombines TRBV15 with TRBJ2-7; D not resolved. The germline V and J ends were trimmed by 6 bases and 5 bases, with 20 bases remaining between them. The CDR3 totals 15 residues. Germline CDR1 and CDR2: LNHNV and YYDKDF (reference sequence). This CDR3 is CATSSFRDSYNEQYF. CDR3 nucleotide sequence: TGTGCCACCAGTTCCTTCCGAGACTCTTATAACGAGCAGTACTTC.

This clonotype was picked up a small number of times. The chain combines TRBV27 with TRBJ1-1, with D unclear. The CDR3 has 14 residues. CDR1 is MNHEY and CDR2 is SMNVEV in the germline V gene (reference sequence). The V gene lost 4 bases and the J gene lost 1 base, with 10 bases spanning the gap. The DNA of the CDR3 is TGTGCCAGCAGTTCTCCCCACAGGAACACTGAAGCTTTCTTT. This encodes CASSSPHRNTEAFF.

This clonotype was found a few times. The V and J genes are TRBV27 and TRBJ1-5, with D unclear. CDR3 length: 13 residues. Between the trimmed V and J ends, which lost 5 bases and 1 base, there was a span of 6 bases. Germline values: CDR1 MNHEY, CDR2 SMNVEV (reference sequence). CDR3 in amino acids: CASSPESNQPQHF. CDR3 sequence (DNA): TGTGCCAGCAGTCCCGAGAGCAATCAGCCCCAGCATTTT.

This clonotype was recorded at least ten times. The V and J genes are TRBV6-1 and TRBJ1-2, with D possibly matching TRBD1 (6 bases). V was trimmed by 7 bases and J by 5 bases, leaving 17 bases between them. Germline CDR1 and CDR2: MNHNS and SASEGT. This CDR3 contains 14 residues. The CDR3 nucleotides are TGTGCCAGCAAACAGGACAGTTACACATATGGCTACACCTTC. This codes for CASKQDSYTYGYTF.

At least ten counts were recorded for this clonotype. This sequence joins TRBV30 and TRBJ2-1; 7 bases are shared with TRBD2. This CDR3 contains 12 residues. Germline V CDR1 and CDR2: GTSNPN, SVGIG (reference sequence). J lost 7 bases, V lost 6 bases, and 6 bases had no gene match. CDR3 sequence reads: CACLWEGNEQFF. The CDR3 DNA reads TGTGCCTGTTTGTGGGAGGGAAATGAGCAGTTCTTC.

V gene TRBV29-1 combines with J gene TRBJ2-7; unclear D gene. The CDR3 sequence is 17 residues long. The V and J ends lost 4 bases and 2 bases respectively, with 24 bases between them. Germline-derived CDR1 and CDR2 are SQVTM and ANQGSEA. The CDR3 nucleotides read TGCAGCGTTGTAGGTTTGAGGCATGGGAATCGGGCCTACGAGCAGTACTTC. This translates into CSVVGLRHGNRAYEQYF.